The source of this T cell receptor beta chain is a study of regulatory T cells in long-lasting Graves disease. Time point: persistent/refractory GD, antithyroid drugs over 5 years with positive TRAb. The TCR library was made from RNA that had been extracted from PBMCs in TRIzol. V was shortened by 5 bases and J by 1 base, with 7 bases between the two germline ends. The CDR3 totals 13 residues. Germline V CDR1 and CDR2: KGHDR, SFDVKD. The authors built TCR beta libraries using iRepertoire HTBI primers and Arm-PCR of CDR3 regions. MiXCR, applied by TCRdb to the multiplex PCR reads, yields one record per CDR3 protein. The sample carries a few hundred thousand distinct CDR3 sequences, 20% to 25% recorded once. Only a few counts were recorded for this clonotype.

This receptor was obtained from a female donor with Graves disease. This chain connects TRBV24-1 to TRBJ1-1; D is ambiguous. The material sequenced was peripheral blood mononuclear cells (PBMCs), taken when the disease was refractory, from a patient treated with antithyroid drugs. In DNA, the CDR3 is TGTGCCACCAGTGTGGGAGGGAACACTGAAGCTTTCTTT. Its protein product is CATSVGGNTEAFF.